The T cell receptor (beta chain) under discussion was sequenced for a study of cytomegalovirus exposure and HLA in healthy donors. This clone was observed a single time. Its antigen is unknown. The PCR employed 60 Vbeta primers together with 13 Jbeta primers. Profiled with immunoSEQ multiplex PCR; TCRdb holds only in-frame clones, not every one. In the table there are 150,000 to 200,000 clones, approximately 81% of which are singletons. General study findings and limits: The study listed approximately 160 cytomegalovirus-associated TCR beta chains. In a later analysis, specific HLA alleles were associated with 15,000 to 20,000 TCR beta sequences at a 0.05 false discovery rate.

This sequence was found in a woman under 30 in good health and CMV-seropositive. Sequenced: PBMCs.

The chain's CDR3 is CSVRSTDPDTQYF. DNA of the CDR3: TGCAGCGTGAGATCGACAGACCCAGATACGCAGTATTTT. This chain links TRBV29-1 with TRBJ2-3, with a possible D match to TRBD1 (5 bases). This CDR3 spans 13 amino acids. From germline, CDR1 is SQVTM and CDR2 ANQGSEA. The germline V and J ends were trimmed by 6 bases and 4 bases, with 14 bases remaining between them.